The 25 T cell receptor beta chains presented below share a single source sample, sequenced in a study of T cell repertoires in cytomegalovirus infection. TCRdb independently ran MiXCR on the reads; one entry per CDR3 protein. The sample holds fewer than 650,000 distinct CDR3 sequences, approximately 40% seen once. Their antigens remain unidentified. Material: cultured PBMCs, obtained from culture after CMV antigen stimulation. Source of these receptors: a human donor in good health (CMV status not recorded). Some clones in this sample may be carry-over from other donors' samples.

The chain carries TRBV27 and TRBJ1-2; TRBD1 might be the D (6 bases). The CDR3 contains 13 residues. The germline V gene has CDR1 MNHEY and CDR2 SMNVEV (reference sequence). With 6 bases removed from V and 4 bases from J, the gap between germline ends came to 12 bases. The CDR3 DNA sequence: TGTGCCAGCAGATATCAACAGGGCTATGGCTACACCTTC. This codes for CASRYQQGYGYTF.

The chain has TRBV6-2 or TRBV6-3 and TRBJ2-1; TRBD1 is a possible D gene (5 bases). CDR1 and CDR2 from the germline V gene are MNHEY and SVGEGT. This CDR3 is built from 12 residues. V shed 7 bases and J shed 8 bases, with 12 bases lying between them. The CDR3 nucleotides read TGTGCCAGCAAGGGGCTCCTCTATGAGCAGTTCTTC. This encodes CASKGLLYEQFF.

The CDR3 protein is CASSLWGANVLTF. CDR3 nucleotide sequence: TGTGCCAGTAGTCTATGGGGGGCCAACGTCCTGACTTTC. This chain joins TRBV19 and TRBJ2-6; D is undetermined. The germline V and J ends were trimmed by 5 bases and 4 bases, with 6 bases remaining between them. Per the germline V gene, CDR1 is LNHDA and CDR2 is SQIVND (reference sequence). The CDR3 is 13 amino acids.

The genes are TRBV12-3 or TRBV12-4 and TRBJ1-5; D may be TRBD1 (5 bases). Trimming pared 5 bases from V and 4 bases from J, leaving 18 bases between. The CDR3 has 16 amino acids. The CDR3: CASSPHLTEGNQPQHF. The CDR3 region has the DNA TGTGCCAGCAGTCCTCATCTCACGGAGGGGAATCAGCCCCAGCATTTT.

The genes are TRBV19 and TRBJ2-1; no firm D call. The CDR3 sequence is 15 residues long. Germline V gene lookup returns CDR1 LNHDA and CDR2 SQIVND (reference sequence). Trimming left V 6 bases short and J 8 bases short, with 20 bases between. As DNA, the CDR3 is TGTGCCAGTAGCCCGACCCGGGCCAGTTTGGATGAGCAGTTCTTC. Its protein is CASSPTRASLDEQFF.

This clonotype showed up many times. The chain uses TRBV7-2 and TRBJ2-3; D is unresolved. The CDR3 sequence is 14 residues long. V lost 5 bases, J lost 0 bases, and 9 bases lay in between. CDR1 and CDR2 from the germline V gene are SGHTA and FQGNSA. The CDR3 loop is CASSRTTSTDTQYF. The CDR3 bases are TGTGCCAGCAGCAGAACGACAAGCACAGATACGCAGTATTTT. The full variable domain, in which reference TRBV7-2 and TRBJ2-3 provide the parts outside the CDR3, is GAGVSQSPSNKVTEKGKDVELRCDPISGHTALYWYRQSLGQGLEFLIYFQGNSAPDKSGLPSDRFSAERTGGSVSTLTIQRTQQEDSAVYLCASSRTTSTDTQYFGPGTRLTVL.

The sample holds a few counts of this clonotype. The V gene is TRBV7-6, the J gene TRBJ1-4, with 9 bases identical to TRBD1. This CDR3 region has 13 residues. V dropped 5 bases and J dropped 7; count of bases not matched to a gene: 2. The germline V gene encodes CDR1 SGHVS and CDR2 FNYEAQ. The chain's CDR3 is CASSRQGGEKLFF. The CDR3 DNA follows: TGTGCCAGCAGCAGACAGGGGGGTGAAAAACTGTTTTTT.

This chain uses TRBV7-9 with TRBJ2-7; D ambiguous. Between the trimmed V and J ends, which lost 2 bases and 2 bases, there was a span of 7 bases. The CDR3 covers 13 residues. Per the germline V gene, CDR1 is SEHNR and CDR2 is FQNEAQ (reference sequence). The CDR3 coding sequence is TGTGCCAGCAGCTTAAACAGCGCCTACGAGCAGTACTTC. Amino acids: CASSLNSAYEQYF.

In DNA, the CDR3 is TGTGCCAGCAGTGCTTTTTCCAACACCGGGGAGCTGTTTTTT. It specifies CASSAFSNTGELFF. The V and J genes are TRBV2 and TRBJ2-2; D gene unclear. Trimming pared 4 bases from V and 2 bases from J, leaving 8 bases between. This CDR3 spans 14 amino acids. Germline lookup yields CDR1 SNHLY and CDR2 FYNNEI.

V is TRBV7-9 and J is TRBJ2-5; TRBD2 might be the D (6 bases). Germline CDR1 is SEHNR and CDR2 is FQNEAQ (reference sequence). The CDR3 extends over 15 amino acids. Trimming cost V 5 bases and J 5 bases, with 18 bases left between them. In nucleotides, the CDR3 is TGTGCCAGCAGCATTCCGGGGGTTGGTGGCGAGACCCAGTACTTC. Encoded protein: CASSIPGVGGETQYF.

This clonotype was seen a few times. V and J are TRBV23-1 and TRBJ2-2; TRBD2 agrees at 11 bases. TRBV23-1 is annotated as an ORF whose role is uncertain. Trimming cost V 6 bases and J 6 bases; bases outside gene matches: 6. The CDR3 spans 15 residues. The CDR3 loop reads CASSHSGRVAGELFF. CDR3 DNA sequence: TGCGCCAGCAGCCATAGCGGGAGGGTAGCCGGGGAGCTGTTTTTT.

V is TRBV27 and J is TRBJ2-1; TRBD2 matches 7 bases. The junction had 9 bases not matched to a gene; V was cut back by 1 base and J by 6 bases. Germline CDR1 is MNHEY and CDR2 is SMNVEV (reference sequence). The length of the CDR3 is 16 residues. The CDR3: CASSLWGGGTFNEQFF. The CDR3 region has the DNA TGTGCCAGCAGTTTATGGGGCGGGGGAACTTTCAATGAGCAGTTCTTC.

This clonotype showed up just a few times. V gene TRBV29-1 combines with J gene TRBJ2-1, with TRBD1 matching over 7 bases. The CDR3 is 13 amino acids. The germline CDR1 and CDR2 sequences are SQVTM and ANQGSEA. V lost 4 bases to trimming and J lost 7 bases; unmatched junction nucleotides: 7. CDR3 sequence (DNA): TGCAGCGTTGGGTCGACAGGGCGAAATGAGCAGTTCTTC. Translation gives CSVGSTGRNEQFF.

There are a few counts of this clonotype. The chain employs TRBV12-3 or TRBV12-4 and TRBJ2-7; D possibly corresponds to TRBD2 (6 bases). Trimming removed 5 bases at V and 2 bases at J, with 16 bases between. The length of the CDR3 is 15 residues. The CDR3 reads CASSVRAGIPYEQYF. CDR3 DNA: TGTGCCAGCAGTGTTAGGGCGGGGATCCCCTACGAGCAGTACTTC.

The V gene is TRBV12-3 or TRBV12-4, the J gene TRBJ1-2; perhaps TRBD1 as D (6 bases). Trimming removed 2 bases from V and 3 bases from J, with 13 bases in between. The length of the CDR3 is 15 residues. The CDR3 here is CASSLTSGVDYGYTF. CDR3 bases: TGTGCCAGCAGTTTAACGTCAGGGGTGGACTATGGCTACACCTTC.

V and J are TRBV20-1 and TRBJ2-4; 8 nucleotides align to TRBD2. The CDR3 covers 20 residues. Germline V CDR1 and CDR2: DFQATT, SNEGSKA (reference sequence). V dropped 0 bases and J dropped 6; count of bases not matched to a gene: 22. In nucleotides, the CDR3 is TGCAGTGCTAGAGATCCTCTCGCGGGGGGTCCTCCTAGCCAGGGAAACATTCAGTACTTC. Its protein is CSARDPLAGGPPSQGNIQYF.

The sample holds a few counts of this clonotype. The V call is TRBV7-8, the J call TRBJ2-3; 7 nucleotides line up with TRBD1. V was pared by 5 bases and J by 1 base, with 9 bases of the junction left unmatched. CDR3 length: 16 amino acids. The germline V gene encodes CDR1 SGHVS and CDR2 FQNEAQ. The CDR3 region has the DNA TGTGCCAGCAGCATCGACAGGGACAAGGGCACAGATACGCAGTATTTT. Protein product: CASSIDRDKGTDTQYF.

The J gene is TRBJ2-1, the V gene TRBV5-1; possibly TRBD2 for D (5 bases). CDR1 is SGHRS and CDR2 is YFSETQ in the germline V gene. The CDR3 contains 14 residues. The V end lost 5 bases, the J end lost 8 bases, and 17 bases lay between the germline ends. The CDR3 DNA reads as TGCGCCAGCAGTACACTCCCGTCGGGGTATGAGCAGTTCTTC. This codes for CASSTLPSGYEQFF.

The CDR3 loop is CASSEVGVAITDTQYF. DNA of the CDR3: TGTGCCAGCAGTGAAGTCGGTGTAGCAATCACAGATACGCAGTATTTT. The V gene is TRBV6-1, the J gene TRBJ2-3; no reliable D call. V was pared by 1 base and J by 2 bases, with 13 bases between. The germline gives CDR1 MNHNS, CDR2 SASEGT. The CDR3 runs to 16 residues.

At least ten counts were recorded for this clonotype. Here the CDR3 reads CASSLLMNTEAFF. CDR3 nucleotide sequence: TGTGCCAGCAGCTTGCTGATGAACACTGAAGCTTTCTTT. V usage is TRBV7-2 and J usage is TRBJ1-1; D remains ambiguous. This CDR3 contains 13 residues. CDR1 SGHTA and CDR2 FQGNSA come from the germline V gene. V shed 3 bases and J shed 0 bases, with 5 bases lying between them.

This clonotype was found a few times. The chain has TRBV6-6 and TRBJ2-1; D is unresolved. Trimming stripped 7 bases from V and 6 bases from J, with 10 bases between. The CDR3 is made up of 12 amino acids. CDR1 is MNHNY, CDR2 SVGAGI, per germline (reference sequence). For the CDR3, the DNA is TGTGCCAGCACCTCTGCTAGCAATGAGCAGTTCTTC. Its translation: CASTSASNEQFF.

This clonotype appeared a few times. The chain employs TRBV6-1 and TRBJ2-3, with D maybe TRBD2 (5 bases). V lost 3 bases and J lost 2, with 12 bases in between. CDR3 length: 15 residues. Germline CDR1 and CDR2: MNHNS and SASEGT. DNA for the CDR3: TGTGCCAGCAGTGAGGAGGTGTATAACACAGATACGCAGTATTTT. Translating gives CASSEEVYNTDTQYF.

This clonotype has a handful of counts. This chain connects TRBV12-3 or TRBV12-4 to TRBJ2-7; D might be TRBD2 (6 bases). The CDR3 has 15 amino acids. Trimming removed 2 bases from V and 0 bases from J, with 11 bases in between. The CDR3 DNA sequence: TGTGCCAGCAGTTTACGGGTAGCGGTCTCCTACGAGCAGTACTTC. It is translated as CASSLRVAVSYEQYF.

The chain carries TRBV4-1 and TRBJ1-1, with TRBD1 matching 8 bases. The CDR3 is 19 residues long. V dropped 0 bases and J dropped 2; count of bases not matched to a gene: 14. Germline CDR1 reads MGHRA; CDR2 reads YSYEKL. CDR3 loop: CASSQEGFVLGQDNTEAFF. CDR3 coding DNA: TGCGCCAGCAGCCAAGAGGGATTCGTCTTGGGACAGGATAACACTGAAGCTTTCTTT.

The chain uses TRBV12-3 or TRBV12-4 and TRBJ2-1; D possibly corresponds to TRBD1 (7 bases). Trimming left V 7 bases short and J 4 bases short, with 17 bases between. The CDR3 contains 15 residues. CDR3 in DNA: TGTGCCAGCACCGGAGTGGCAGGGGGGTACAATGAGCAGTTCTTC. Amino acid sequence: CASTGVAGGYNEQFF.